This T cell receptor beta chain was documented in a study of cytomegalovirus exposure and HLA in healthy donors. Background on the study: Approximately 190 million T cells yielded roughly 120 million unique TCR beta sequences in earlier analysis. Study-wide findings and caveats: Most sequenced TCRs were rare (though some public TCRs occurred in many donors). Most CMV-associated TCR beta chains appeared HLA-restricted in a later analysis.

Use of 60 Vbeta and 13 Jbeta primers characterized the PCR. TCRdb's table, derived via immunoSEQ multiplex PCR, lists solely in-frame clones and lacks some. Among 250,000 to 350,000 clones, around 90% were seen once, and the ten largest hold approximately 2.4%. Trimming removed 3 bases from V and 6 bases from J; junction bases left unmatched: 5. Germline CDR1 is GTSNPN and CDR2 is SVGIG (reference sequence). This CDR3 is built from 14 residues. A remark on this clone: Its antigen is currently unknown.

The source material was PBMCs. The rearrangement links TRBV30 to TRBJ1-6; 7 nucleotides match TRBD1. The sequence derives from a woman aged 18-29 years in good health and CMV-seronegative. The CDR3 is CAWSQTGRNSPLHF. The CDR3 DNA follows: TGTGCCTGGAGCCAGACAGGGCGTAATTCACCCCTCCACTTT.